These T cell receptor beta chains were read from a single sample in a study of regulatory T cells in long-lasting Graves disease. One entry per CDR3 protein results from TCRdb running MiXCR on the multiplex PCR reads. The sample consists of approximately 400,000 distinct CDR3 sequences, roughly 25% of them appearing once. Source: peripheral blood mononuclear cells (PBMCs), taken when the disease was refractory, from a patient treated with antithyroid drugs. The receptors here all came from a woman aged 40 to 50 with Graves disease. Both conserved end residues are part of each CDR3. The order of the fields is J gene, D gene, V gene, clone size, CDR3 DNA, CDR3 protein. D genes are given only for firm matches. Only part of the rows carry a size: once, few, many, or a class if the clone is expanded.

J: TRBJ2-3; D: .; V: TRBV13; size: .; DNA: TGTGCCAGCACCCCTATTTCTGAAACAGATACGCAGTATTTT; CDR3: CASTPISETDTQYF
J: TRBJ2-7; D: .; V: TRBV13; size: .; DNA: TGTGCCAGCAGCCCGTGGGACGGCTCCTACGAGCAGTACTTC; CDR3: CASSPWDGSYEQYF
J: TRBJ1-5; D: .; V: TRBV13; size: .; DNA: TGTGCCAGCAGCCAAGGAGGGGTATCCCAGAATCAGCCCCAGCATTTT; CDR3: CASSQGGVSQNQPQHF
J: TRBJ2-1; D: .; V: TRBV27; size: few; DNA: TGTGCCAGCAGCCAAAGCGGACAGTTAGACAATGAGCAGTTCTTC; CDR3: CASSQSGQLDNEQFF
J: TRBJ2-2; D: TRBD2; V: TRBV2; size: many; DNA: TGTGCCAGCAGCCGACTAGCGGGAGCTCCCGGGGAGCTGTTTTTT; CDR3: CASSRLAGAPGELFF
J: TRBJ1-1; D: .; V: TRBV2; size: many; DNA: TGTGCCAGCACGATGTCTTTGAACACTGAAGCTTTCTTT; CDR3: CASTMSLNTEAFF
J: TRBJ1-6; D: .; V: TRBV7-2; size: .; DNA: TGTGCCAGCAGCTTAGCGCCCGGGGGGATTAATTCACCCCTCCACTTT; CDR3: CASSLAPGGINSPLHF
J: TRBJ2-4; D: TRBD1; V: TRBV30; size: many; DNA: TGTGCCTGGAGCCGCCGTGGACAGGGGGCAGACATTCAGTACTTC; CDR3: CAWSRRGQGADIQYF
J: TRBJ2-1; D: TRBD2; V: TRBV15; size: .; DNA: TGTGCCACCAGCAGAGTCCCAGCGGGAACCTACAATGAGCAGTTCTTC; CDR3: CATSRVPAGTYNEQFF
J: TRBJ2-2; D: .; V: TRBV15; size: .; DNA: TGTGCCACCAGCAAACGGCGGAACACCGGGGAGCTGTCTTTT; CDR3: CATSKRRNTGELSF
J: TRBJ2-7; D: .; V: TRBV30; size: .; DNA: TGTGCCTGGAGTGTTGGTCTCCTAAGCGAGCAGTACTTC; CDR3: CAWSVGLLSEQYF
J: TRBJ2-7; D: .; V: TRBV19; size: .; DNA: TGTGCCAGTAGTATATTCCCAGGGACCTCCTACGAGCAGTACTTC; CDR3: CASSIFPGTSYEQYF
J: TRBJ1-1; D: .; V: TRBV5-6; size: .; DNA: TGTGCCAGCAGCTTGTTAACAGGTGTCAACGGAGCTTTCTTT; CDR3: CASSLLTGVNGAFF
J: TRBJ1-6; D: TRBD1; V: TRBV27; size: many; DNA: TGTGCCAGCAGACGCACAGGGGGCAATTCACCCCTCCACTTT; CDR3: CASRRTGGNSPLHF
J: TRBJ1-2; D: .; V: TRBV20-1; size: .; DNA: TGCAGTGCTTCCGCCTCTCCTGGGAACTATGGCTACACCTTC; CDR3: CSASASPGNYGYTF
J: TRBJ1-4; D: .; V: TRBV12-3/TRBV12-4; size: many; DNA: TGTGCCAGCAGTTTGGGGGGAGTTAATGAAAAACTGTTTTTT; CDR3: CASSLGGVNEKLFF
J: TRBJ1-5; D: TRBD1; V: TRBV2; size: many; DNA: TGTGCCACCCGAGGGGACAGTGATTATCAGCCCCAGCATTTT; CDR3: CATRGDSDYQPQHF
J: TRBJ2-7; D: TRBD2; V: TRBV27; size: many; DNA: TGTGCCAGCAGCCCCAGGACTAGCGGGAGAGGTTTCGGAGAGCAGTACTTC; CDR3: CASSPRTSGRGFGEQYF
J: TRBJ2-3; D: .; V: TRBV7-9; size: .; DNA: TGTGCCAGCAGCTCCAGACAGACAGATACGCAGTATTTT; CDR3: CASSSRQTDTQYF
J: TRBJ2-7; D: TRBD2; V: TRBV11-2; size: many; DNA: TGTGCCAGCAGCCCCCGAAGAGCGGGAGCCCCCTACGAGCAGTACTTC; CDR3: CASSPRRAGAPYEQYF
J: TRBJ2-5; D: TRBD1; V: TRBV28; size: many; DNA: TGTGCCAGCAGCCGACCGGGACAGCAAGAGACCCAGTACTTC; CDR3: CASSRPGQQETQYF
J: TRBJ2-1; D: TRBD2; V: TRBV24-1; size: few; DNA: TGTGCCACCGGCACAGGGACTAGCGGGAGTCACCTCTACAATGAGCAGTTCTTC; CDR3: CATGTGTSGSHLYNEQFF
J: TRBJ1-3; D: .; V: TRBV6-4; size: .; DNA: TGTGCCACCCGAGGGCTCGGAAACACCATATATTTT; CDR3: CATRGLGNTIYF
J: TRBJ1-1; D: .; V: TRBV11-1; size: .; DNA: TGTGCCAGCAGCTTAAAATGGAACATGAACACTGAAGCTTTCTTT; CDR3: CASSLKWNMNTEAFF